This T cell receptor (beta chain) was retrieved from a study of blood T cells in healthy people across ages. Study-wide results and caveats: Researchers report that TCR beta diversity correlated strongly with naive T cell percentage. Long-lived and aged donors differed, with more naive CD4+ cells and higher diversity in the long-lived.

The germline V gene encodes CDR1 MGHRA and CDR2 YSYEKL. V lost 0 bases and J 6 bases, leaving 8 bases between the germline ends. This CDR3 comprises 13 residues. Extraction yielded at least 6 micrograms of total RNA per sample. A note on this clonotype: Its antigen remains unknown.

A second PCR of about 7 to 11 cycles used a sample-barcoded 5' primer and a J-beta primer mix. A single record per CDR3 protein comes from TCRdb applying MiXCR to the 5' RACE reads. The sample lists approximately 600,000 distinct CDR3 sequences, under 65% occurring once. This sequence originates from a man aged 55 to 70 in good health. The sample taken for sequencing was blood. This chain joins TRBV4-1 and TRBJ1-2, with D hard to call. In DNA form, the CDR3 reads TGCGCCAGCAGCCAAGATTACGGGAATGGCTACACCTTC. Amino acids: CASSQDYGNGYTF.